The 28 T cell receptor beta chains given below trace back to one sample, sequenced in a study of shared clonotypes between healthy human individuals. Assay used: immunoSEQ multiplex PCR; TCRdb lists only in-frame clones, some missing. The data contain about 560,000 clones, around three quarters of them seen just once; the ten biggest clones take up around 12%. Sequencing used PBMCs. These receptors originate from a woman aged 40 to 50 in good health. Some clones in this sample may be carry-over from other donors' samples.

The chain uses TRBV13 and TRBJ1-2; D unclear. V lost 2 bases, J lost 4 bases, and 14 bases lay in between. The CDR3 is 15 amino acids. Per germline, CDR1 PRHDT and CDR2 FYEKMQ (reference sequence). The DNA of the CDR3 is TGTGCCAGCAGCTTATTCGGGTCGGAGGGCTATGGCTACACCTTC. Its protein product is CASSLFGSEGYGYTF. The variable domain in full, with the rest retrieved from reference TRBV13 and TRBJ1-2, is AAGVIQSPRHLIKEKRETATLKCYPIPRHDTVYWYQQGPGQDPQFLISFYEKMQSDKGSIPDRFSAQQFSDYHSELNMSSLELGDSALYFCASSLFGSEGYGYTFGSGTRLTVV.

This clone showed up just once. The chain employs TRBV10-3 and TRBJ1-6; D gene uncertain. The CDR3 totals 16 residues. The V and J ends lost 0 bases and 7 bases respectively, with 13 bases between them. Germline V lookup: CDR1 ENHRY, CDR2 SYGVKD. The DNA of the CDR3 is TGTGCCATCAGTGAGTCGAGCGGAAGCTCCAATTCACCCCTCCACTTT. It specifies CAISESSGSSNSPLHF.

J is TRBJ2-1 and V is TRBV5-1; 11 nucleotides match TRBD1. This CDR3 is 14 amino acids long. Germline trimming cut 4 bases from V and 7 bases from J; bases unmatched to any gene: 4. The germline V gene encodes CDR1 SGHRS and CDR2 YFSETQ. The CDR3 nucleotides are TGCGCCAGCAGCGTGGGACAGGGGGTAAATGAGCAGTTCTTC. This encodes CASSVGQGVNEQFF.

This clone has only one observation. The chain carries TRBV19 and TRBJ1-1, with TRBD1 identical over 8 bases. After removal of 5 bases from V and 5 bases from J, the junction contained 7 bases not matched to a gene. The CDR3 is made up of 14 amino acids. Germline lookup yields CDR1 LNHDA and CDR2 SQIVND (reference sequence). The CDR3, as DNA: TGTGCCAGTAGTGCCTGGACAGGGAGTACTGAAGCTTTCTTT. Residues: CASSAWTGSTEAFF.

This chain uses TRBV18 with TRBJ1-5, with D unresolved. The CDR3 length is 17 residues. Germline V gene lookup returns CDR1 KGHSH and CDR2 LQKENI. The V end was cut by 2 bases, the J end by 1 base, with 15 bases between. CDR3 DNA sequence: TGTGCCAGCTCACCATTTGCCAGCGAGGGAAGCAATCAGCCCCAGCATTTT. Protein product: CASSPFASEGSNQPQHF.

The chain has TRBV21-1 and TRBJ2-7; no check of the table's D call, TRBD2, against the DNA was made. TRBV21-1 is a recognized pseudogene. CDR3 length: 14 amino acids. The CDR3 loop is CARMDSPYYYEQYF. DNA of the CDR3: TGTGCCAGGATGGACTCCCCCTACTATTACGAGCAGTACTTC.

This clone was recorded once. This chain links TRBV10-3 with TRBJ1-4, with D possibly TRBD1 on 6 matching bases. Trimming cost V 7 bases and J 3 bases, with 9 bases left between them. This CDR3 is built from 13 residues. Germline assignment: CDR1 ENHRY and CDR2 SYGVKD. The CDR3 bases are TGTGCCATCAAGGGGACACCTAATGAAAAACTGTTTTTT. This gives the protein CAIKGTPNEKLFF.

This clone was counted only a few times. The rearrangement links TRBV5-1 to TRBJ1-1; D remains ambiguous. CDR1 is SGHRS, CDR2 YFSETQ, per germline. The length of the CDR3 is 13 residues. Trimming shortened V by 0 bases and J by 1 base, and 4 bases separated the two germline ends. The CDR3, as DNA: TGCGCCAGCAGCTTGGCAGCGAACACTGAAGCTTTCTTT. This sequence encodes CASSLAANTEAFF.

The chain links TRBV5-1 to TRBJ2-2; no firm D call. This CDR3 comprises 16 residues. V lost 4 bases and J 0 bases, leaving 13 bases between the germline ends. The germline CDR1 and CDR2 sequences are SGHRS and YFSETQ. The CDR3 bases are TGCGCCAGCAGCCCCAAAGCTGGGCCGAACACCGGGGAGCTGTTTTTT. Its translation: CASSPKAGPNTGELFF.

V and J are TRBV28 and TRBJ1-1; D is ambiguous. The CDR3 is made up of 13 amino acids. Germline V lookup: CDR1 MDHEN, CDR2 SYDVKM. The V end was cut by 0 bases, the J end by 1 base, with 3 bases between. The chain's CDR3 is CASSLWGNTEAFF. The DNA of the CDR3 is TGTGCCAGCAGTTTATGGGGGAACACTGAAGCTTTCTTT.

V is TRBV11-2 and J is TRBJ2-5, with 11 bases lining up with TRBD2. In germline, CDR1 is SGHAT, CDR2 FQNNGV. CDR3 length equals 15 residues. Trimming took 3 bases from V and 5 from J; bases not matched to a gene: 5. CDR3 DNA sequence: TGTGCCAGCAGCTTCACTAGCGGGAGTATGGAGACCCAGTACTTC. Translating it yields CASSFTSGSMETQYF. Variable domain in full (rest from reference TRBV11-2 and TRBJ2-5): EAGVAQSPRYKIIEKRQSVAFWCNPISGHATLYWYQQILGQGPKLLIQFQNNGVVDDSQLPKDRFSAERLKGVDSTLKIQPAKLEDSAVYLCASSFTSGSMETQYFGPGTRLLVL.

A few counts support this clone. The identical CDR3 is also encoded by other nucleotide sequences in the sample. V gene TRBV5-1 combines with J gene TRBJ1-4; no reliable D call. CDR1 and CDR2 from the germline V gene are SGHRS and YFSETQ. CDR3 length: 14 amino acids. The V and J ends lost 2 bases and 0 bases respectively, with 5 bases between them. The CDR3 loop reads CASSLDATNEKLFF. The CDR3 nucleotides read TGCGCCAGCAGCTTAGACGCAACTAATGAAAAACTGTTTTTT. Complete variable domain (other parts from reference TRBV5-1 and TRBJ1-4): KAGVTQTPRYLIKTRGQQVTLSCSPISGHRSVSWYQQTPGQGLQFLFEYFSETQRNKGNFPGRFSGRQFSNSRSEMNVSTLELGDSALYLCASSLDATNEKLFFGSGTQLSVL.

This chain uses TRBV29-1 with TRBJ2-1; TRBD1 aligns across 11 bases. Germline-derived CDR1 and CDR2 are SQVTM and ANQGSEA. The CDR3 sequence is 13 residues long. V was pared by 1 base and J by 8 bases, with 1 base of the junction left unmatched. The DNA for the CDR3 is TGCAGCGTTGAAGGGACAGGGGGCGATGAGCAGTTCTTC. Its protein is CSVEGTGGDEQFF.

A few counts support this clone. This sequence joins TRBV10-3 and TRBJ1-2; D not certain. Deletions cut 7 bases from V and 9 bases from J, with 27 bases between. The CDR3 is 16 residues long. Germline V gene data show CDR1 as ENHRY and CDR2 as SYGVKD. CDR3 amino acids: CAIKGLHEGFFVRYTF. The CDR3 DNA is TGTGCCATCAAAGGACTCCACGAGGGATTTTTTGTTCGCTACACCTTC.

This clone came up a few times. The chain is built from TRBV6-5 and TRBJ2-7; 13 bases line up with TRBD2. V lost 4 bases to trimming and J lost 5 bases; unmatched junction nucleotides: 2. The germline CDR1 and CDR2 sequences are MNHEY and SVGAGI. The CDR3 spans 14 residues. The CDR3 protein is CASSWTSGRNEQYF. The CDR3 DNA follows: TGTGCCAGCAGTTGGACTAGCGGGAGAAACGAGCAGTACTTC.

DNA of the CDR3: TGTGCCAGCAGTGCCCGGAATTGGAGAAGCTACGAGCAGTACTTC. Its translation is CASSARNWRSYEQYF. J is TRBJ2-7 and V is TRBV6-1; D is unclear. The germline V gene has CDR1 MNHNS and CDR2 SASEGT. V was cut by 4 bases and J by 3 bases, with 16 bases left in between. This CDR3 is built from 15 residues.

This clone was detected only a few times. The V and J genes are TRBV4-2 and TRBJ1-6; no reliable D call. Germline loops: CDR1 LGHNA, CDR2 YNFKEQ. V gave up 3 bases and J gave up 8 bases, with 14 bases separating them. The CDR3 is 15 residues long. DNA of the CDR3: TGTGCCAGCAGCCAGTCAACGGATTATGATTCACCCCTCCACTTT. It translates to CASSQSTDYDSPLHF.

The V call is TRBV5-6, the J call TRBJ2-3; D is possibly TRBD1 (5 bases). Between the trimmed V and J ends, which lost 1 base and 2 bases, there was a span of 14 bases. CDR3 length equals 16 residues. Germline CDR1 reads SGHDT; CDR2 reads YYEEEE. In nucleotides, the CDR3 is TGTGCCAGCAGCTTGATGAGGACACTAATCACAGATACGCAGTATTTT. Translating it yields CASSLMRTLITDTQYF. The full variable domain, rest sourced from reference TRBV5-6 and TRBJ2-3, is DAGVTQSPTHLIKTRGQQVTLRCSPKSGHDTVSWYQQALGQGPQFIFQYYEEEERQRGNFPDRFSGHQFPNYSSELNVNALLLGDSALYLCASSLMRTLITDTQYFGPGTRLTVL.

The chain uses TRBV9 and TRBJ2-3; unclear D gene. Germline V gene sequence: CDR1 SGDLS, CDR2 YYNGEE. Trimming stripped 3 bases from V and 4 bases from J, with 9 bases between. This CDR3 region has 13 residues. This chain's CDR3 is CASSAPRADTQYF. In nucleotides, the CDR3 is TGTGCCAGCAGCGCCCCCCGCGCAGATACGCAGTATTTT.

The chain joins TRBV30 to TRBJ2-7; TRBD2 aligns across 9 bases. V lost 2 bases to trimming and J lost 9 bases; unmatched junction nucleotides: 14. This CDR3 region has 15 residues. Germline CDR1 reads GTSNPN; CDR2 reads SVGIG (reference sequence). CDR3: CAWSRRTSGWGGQYF. CDR3 bases: TGTGCCTGGAGTCGGCGCACTAGCGGGTGGGGGGGGCAGTACTTC.

The genes are TRBV27 and TRBJ2-1, with 11 bases matching TRBD2. This CDR3 is 16 amino acids long. The V gene end was trimmed by 6 bases and the J gene end by 4 bases; junction bases not matched to a gene: 8. Germline assignment: CDR1 MNHEY and CDR2 SMNVEV (reference sequence). CDR3: CASSPGTSGVYNEQFF. CDR3 bases: TGTGCCAGCAGCCCAGGGACTAGCGGAGTATACAATGAGCAGTTCTTC.

The chain joins TRBV28 to TRBJ1-2; TRBD1 matches 7 bases. Germline loops: CDR1 MDHEN, CDR2 SYDVKM. J lost 4 bases, V lost 3 bases, and 14 bases had no gene match. The CDR3 length is 17 residues. The CDR3 nucleotides are TGTGCCAGCAGTTTCTTCCTCCAACAGGGGCGAATCTATGGCTACACCTTC. It yields the protein CASSFFLQQGRIYGYTF.

This rearrangement joins TRBV5-5 to TRBJ2-7, with D maybe TRBD2 (5 bases). Germline assignment: CDR1 SGHKS and CDR2 YYEKEE (reference sequence). The CDR3 is 15 residues long. V lost 0 bases and J 6 bases, leaving 16 bases between the germline ends. CDR3 amino acids: CASSLGGRRSSEQYF. The CDR3 bases are TGTGCCAGCAGCTTGGGAGGGAGACGATCATCCGAGCAGTACTTC.

J is TRBJ2-5 and V is TRBV28; a weak D match, TRBD2 (6 bases). The CDR3 is made up of 12 amino acids. Per germline, CDR1 MDHEN and CDR2 SYDVKM. The ends were cut back, 4 bases at V and 4 bases at J, with 7 bases in the middle. DNA of the CDR3: TGTGCCAGCAGTTCGGAGGGAGAGACCCAGTACTTC. Amino acids: CASSSEGETQYF.

The chain has TRBV5-6 and TRBJ2-2; D uncertain. CDR3 size: 16 residues. V was cut by 6 bases and J by 0 bases, with 15 bases left in between. Germline V gene data show CDR1 as SGHDT and CDR2 as YYEEEE. The CDR3 reads CASTPTDGSNTGELFF. The CDR3 nucleotides are TGTGCCAGCACCCCGACCGACGGATCGAACACCGGGGAGCTGTTTTTT. The full variable domain, with the rest looked up from reference TRBV5-6 and TRBJ2-2, is DAGVTQSPTHLIKTRGQQVTLRCSPKSGHDTVSWYQQALGQGPQFIFQYYEEEERQRGNFPDRFSGHQFPNYSSELNVNALLLGDSALYLCASTPTDGSNTGELFFGEGSRLTVL.

V and J are TRBV28 and TRBJ2-1; D remains unclear. V dropped 1 base and J dropped 6 bases, with 13 bases sitting between them. The CDR3 is 15 residues long. Germline assignment: CDR1 MDHEN and CDR2 SYDVKM. The CDR3 nucleotides read TGTGCCAGCAGTTTATTGGCCCGAATAAGCAATGAGCAGTTCTTC. It yields the protein CASSLLARISNEQFF.

The CDR3 loop is CASSEQGGSYNEQFF. Here the CDR3 DNA reads TGTGCCAGCAGCGAACAGGGGGGATCCTACAATGAGCAGTTCTTC. The rearrangement joins TRBV7-2 to TRBJ2-1; 8 bases map to TRBD1. V shed 5 bases and J 1 base; nucleotides not matched to a gene: 4. Germline loops: CDR1 SGHTA, CDR2 FQGNSA. The CDR3 totals 15 residues.

This chain connects TRBV15 to TRBJ2-1, with D possibly being TRBD1 or TRBD2 (6 bases each). The germline V gene encodes CDR1 LNHNV and CDR2 YYDKDF (reference sequence). The V and J ends lost 5 bases and 5 bases respectively, with 19 bases between them. This CDR3 has 16 amino acids. The CDR3 here is CATSLPPGAPNNEQFF. CDR3 DNA sequence: TGTGCCACCAGCCTCCCGCCGGGGGCCCCAAACAATGAGCAGTTCTTC.